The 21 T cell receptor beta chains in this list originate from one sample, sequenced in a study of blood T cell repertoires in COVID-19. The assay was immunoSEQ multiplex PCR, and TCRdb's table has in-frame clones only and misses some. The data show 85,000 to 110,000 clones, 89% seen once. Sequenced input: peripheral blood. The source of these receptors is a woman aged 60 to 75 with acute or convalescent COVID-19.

This CDR3 is CASSWRDRGRAEAFF. DNA for the CDR3: TGCGCCAGCAGCTGGAGGGACAGGGGACGGGCTGAAGCTTTCTTT. The chain links TRBV5-1 to TRBJ1-1; 10 bases match TRBD1. Germline assignment: CDR1 SGHRS and CDR2 YFSETQ. V dropped 3 bases and J dropped 6; count of bases not matched to a gene: 8. The CDR3 extends over 15 amino acids.

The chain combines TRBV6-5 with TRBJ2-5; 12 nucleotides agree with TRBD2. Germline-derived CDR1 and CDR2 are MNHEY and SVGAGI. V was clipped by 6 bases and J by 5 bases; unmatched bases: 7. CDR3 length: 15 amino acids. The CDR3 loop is CASRRLAGVLETQYF. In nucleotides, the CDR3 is TGTGCCAGCAGACGACTAGCGGGAGTTTTGGAGACCCAGTACTTC.

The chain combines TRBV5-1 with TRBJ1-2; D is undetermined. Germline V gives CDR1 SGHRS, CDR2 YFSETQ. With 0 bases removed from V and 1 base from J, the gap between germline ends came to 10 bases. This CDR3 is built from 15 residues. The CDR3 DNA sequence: TGCGCCAGCAGCTTGGTCGGTAACAGTAACTATGGCTACACCTTC. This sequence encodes CASSLVGNSNYGYTF.

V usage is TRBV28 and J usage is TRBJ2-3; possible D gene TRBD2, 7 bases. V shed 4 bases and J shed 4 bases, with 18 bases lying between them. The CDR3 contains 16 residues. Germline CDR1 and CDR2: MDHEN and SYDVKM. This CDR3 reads CASSSPGAGAADTQYF. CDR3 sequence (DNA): TGTGCCAGCAGTTCCCCGGGGGCGGGAGCAGCAGATACGCAGTATTTT. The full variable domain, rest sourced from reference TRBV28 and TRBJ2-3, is DVKVTQSSRYLVKRTGEKVFLECVQDMDHENMFWYRQDPGLGLRLIYFSYDVKMKEKGDIPEGYSVSREKKERFSLILESASTNQTSMYLCASSSPGAGAADTQYFGPGTRLTVL.

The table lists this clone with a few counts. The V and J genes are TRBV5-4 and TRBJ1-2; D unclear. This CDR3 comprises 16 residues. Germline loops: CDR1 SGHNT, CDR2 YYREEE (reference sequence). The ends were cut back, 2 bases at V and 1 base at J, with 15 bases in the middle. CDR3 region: CASSLKGGSRNYGYTF. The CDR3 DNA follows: TGTGCCAGCAGCTTAAAAGGAGGCAGTCGTAACTATGGCTACACCTTC.

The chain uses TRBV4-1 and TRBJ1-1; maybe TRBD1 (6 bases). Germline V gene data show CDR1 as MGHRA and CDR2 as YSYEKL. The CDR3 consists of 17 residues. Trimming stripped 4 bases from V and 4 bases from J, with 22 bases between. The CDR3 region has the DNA TGCGCCAGCAGCCCCTCACGATCCGGACAGCTAGGCACTGAAGCTTTCTTT. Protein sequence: CASSPSRSGQLGTEAFF.

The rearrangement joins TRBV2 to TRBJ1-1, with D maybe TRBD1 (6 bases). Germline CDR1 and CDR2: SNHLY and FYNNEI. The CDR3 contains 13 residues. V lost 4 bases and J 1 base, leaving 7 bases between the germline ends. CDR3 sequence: CASSVGQNTEAFF. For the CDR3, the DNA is TGTGCCAGCAGTGTGGGACAGAACACTGAAGCTTTCTTT.

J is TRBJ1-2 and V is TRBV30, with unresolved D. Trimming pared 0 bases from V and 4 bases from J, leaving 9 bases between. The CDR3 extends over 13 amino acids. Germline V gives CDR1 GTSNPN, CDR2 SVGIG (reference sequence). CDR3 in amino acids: CAWSVRSSYGYTF. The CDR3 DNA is TGTGCCTGGAGTGTTAGGAGTTCCTATGGCTACACCTTC.

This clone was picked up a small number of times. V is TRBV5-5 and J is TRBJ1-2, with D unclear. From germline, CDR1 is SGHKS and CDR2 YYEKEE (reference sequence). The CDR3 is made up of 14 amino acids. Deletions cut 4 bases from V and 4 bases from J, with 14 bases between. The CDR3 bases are TGTGCCAGCAGCCCCTATGAGCAGGTCTATGGCTACACCTTC. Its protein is CASSPYEQVYGYTF.

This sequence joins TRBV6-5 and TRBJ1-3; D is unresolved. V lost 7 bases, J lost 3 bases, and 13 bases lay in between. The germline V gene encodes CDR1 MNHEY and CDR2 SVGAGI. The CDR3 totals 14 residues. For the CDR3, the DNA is TGTGCCAGCACCCTCAACGGGGTTGGAAACACCATATATTTT. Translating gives CASTLNGVGNTIYF.

CDR3 in amino acids: CASSPSSLSQGSQPQHF. The CDR3 DNA sequence: TGTGCCAGCAGTCCCTCGTCTCTATCACAGGGGAGCCAGCCCCAGCATTTT. J is TRBJ1-5 and V is TRBV6-6; 7 bases align to TRBD1. This CDR3 contains 17 residues. CDR1 and CDR2 (germline): MNHNY, SVGAGI (reference sequence). J gave up 7 bases and V 5 bases, and 17 bases lay outside the gene matches.

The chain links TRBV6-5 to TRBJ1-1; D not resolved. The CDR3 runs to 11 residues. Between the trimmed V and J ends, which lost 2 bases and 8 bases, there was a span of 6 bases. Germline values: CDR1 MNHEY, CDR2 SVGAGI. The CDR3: CASSYREEAFF. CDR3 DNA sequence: TGTGCCAGCAGTTACCGGGAGGAAGCTTTCTTT.

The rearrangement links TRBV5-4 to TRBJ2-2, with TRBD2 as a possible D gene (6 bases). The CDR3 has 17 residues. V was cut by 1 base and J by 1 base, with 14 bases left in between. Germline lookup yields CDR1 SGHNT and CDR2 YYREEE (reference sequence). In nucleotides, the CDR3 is TGTGCCAGCAGCTTGAATACAGGACTAATGAACACCGGGGAGCTGTTTTTT. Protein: CASSLNTGLMNTGELFF.

The CDR3 sequence is CASSQGGEQYF. CDR3 nucleotide sequence: TGTGCCAGCAGCCAAGGCGGCGAGCAGTACTTC. The chain recombines TRBV3-1 (or the pseudogene TRBV3-2) with TRBJ2-7; no definite D call. Germline CDR1 and CDR2: LGHDT and YNNKEL (reference sequence). This CDR3 is 11 amino acids long. V lost 1 base, J lost 6 bases, and 4 bases lay in between.

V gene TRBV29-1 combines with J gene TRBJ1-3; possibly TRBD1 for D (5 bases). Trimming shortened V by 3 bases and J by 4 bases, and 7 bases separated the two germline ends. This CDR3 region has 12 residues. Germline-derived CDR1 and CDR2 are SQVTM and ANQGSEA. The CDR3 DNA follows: TGCAGCGTTGACCGGGGGGGAAACACCATATATTTT. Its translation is CSVDRGGNTIYF.

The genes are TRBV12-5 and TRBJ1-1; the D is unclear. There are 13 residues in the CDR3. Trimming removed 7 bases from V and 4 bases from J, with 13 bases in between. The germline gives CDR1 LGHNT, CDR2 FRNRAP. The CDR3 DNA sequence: TGTGCTAGTGCTCCTCTGGCAGGCACTGAAGCTTTCTTT. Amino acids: CASAPLAGTEAFF.

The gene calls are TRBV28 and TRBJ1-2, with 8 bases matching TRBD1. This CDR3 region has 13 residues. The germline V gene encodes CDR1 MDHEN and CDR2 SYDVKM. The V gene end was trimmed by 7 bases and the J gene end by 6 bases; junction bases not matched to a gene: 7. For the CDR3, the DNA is TGTGCCAGCACCTATCGGACAGGGAATGGCTACACCTTC. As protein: CASTYRTGNGYTF.

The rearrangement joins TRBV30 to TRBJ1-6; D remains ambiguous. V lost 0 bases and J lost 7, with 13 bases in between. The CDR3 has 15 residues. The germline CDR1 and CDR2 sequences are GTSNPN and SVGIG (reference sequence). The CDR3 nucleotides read TGTGCCTGGAGTGTAAGCCGGGTGTCGAATTCACCCCTCCACTTT. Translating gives CAWSVSRVSNSPLHF.

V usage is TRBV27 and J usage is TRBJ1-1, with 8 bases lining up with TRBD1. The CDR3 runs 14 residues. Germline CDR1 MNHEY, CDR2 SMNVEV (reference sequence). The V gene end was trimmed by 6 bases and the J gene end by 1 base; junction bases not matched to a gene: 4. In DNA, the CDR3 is TGTGCCAGCAGGCCAGGGACAGGGAACACTGAAGCTTTCTTT. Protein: CASRPGTGNTEAFF.

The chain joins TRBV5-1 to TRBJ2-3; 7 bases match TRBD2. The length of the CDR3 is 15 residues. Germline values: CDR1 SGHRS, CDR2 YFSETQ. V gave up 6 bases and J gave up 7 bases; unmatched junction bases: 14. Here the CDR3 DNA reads TGCGCCAGCATCCCAAGCGGGACCCGCTGGAATACGCAGTATTTT. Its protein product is CASIPSGTRWNTQYF.

CDR3 nucleotides: TGTGCCAGCAGCTTACAGGGGTTGGAGACCCAGTACTTC. Amino acids: CASSLQGLETQYF. The J gene is TRBJ2-5, the V gene TRBV11-2; TRBD1 might be the D (6 bases). CDR1 and CDR2 from the germline V gene are SGHAT and FQNNGV. The CDR3 runs 13 residues. Trimming removed 2 bases at V and 5 bases at J, with 9 bases between.